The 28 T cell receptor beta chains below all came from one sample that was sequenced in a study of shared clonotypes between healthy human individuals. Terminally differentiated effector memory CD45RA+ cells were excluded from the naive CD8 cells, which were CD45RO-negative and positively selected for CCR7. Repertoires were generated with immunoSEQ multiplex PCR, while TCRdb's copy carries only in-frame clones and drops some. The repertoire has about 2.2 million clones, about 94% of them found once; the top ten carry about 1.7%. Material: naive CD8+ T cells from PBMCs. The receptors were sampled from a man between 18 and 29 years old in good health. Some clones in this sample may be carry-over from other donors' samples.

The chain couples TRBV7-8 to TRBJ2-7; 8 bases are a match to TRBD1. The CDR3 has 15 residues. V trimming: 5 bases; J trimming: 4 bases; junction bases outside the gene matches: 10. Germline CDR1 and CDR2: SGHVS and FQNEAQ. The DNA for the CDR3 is TGTGCCAGCAGCCGTCGGCCGGGACAGGCTTACGAGCAGTACTTC. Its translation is CASSRRPGQAYEQYF.

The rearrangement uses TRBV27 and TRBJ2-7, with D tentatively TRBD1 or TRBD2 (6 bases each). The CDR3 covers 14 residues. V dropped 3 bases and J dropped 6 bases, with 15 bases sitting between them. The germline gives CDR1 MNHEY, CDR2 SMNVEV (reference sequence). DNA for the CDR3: TGTGCCAGCAGTTTTACCGGGGGCGGCACCGAGCAGTACTTC. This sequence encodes CASSFTGGGTEQYF.

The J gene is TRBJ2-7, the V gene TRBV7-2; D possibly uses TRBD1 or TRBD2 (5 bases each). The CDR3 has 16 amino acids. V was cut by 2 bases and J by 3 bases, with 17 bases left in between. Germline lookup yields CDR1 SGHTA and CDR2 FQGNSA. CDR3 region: CASSLPARDADYEQYF. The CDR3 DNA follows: TGTGCCAGCAGCTTACCGGCCCGGGACGCAGACTACGAGCAGTACTTC.

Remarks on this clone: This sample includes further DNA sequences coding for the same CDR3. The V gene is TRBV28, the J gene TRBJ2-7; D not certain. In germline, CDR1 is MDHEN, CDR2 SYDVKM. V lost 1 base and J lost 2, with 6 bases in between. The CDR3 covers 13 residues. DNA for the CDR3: TGTGCCAGCAGTTTATCCCCCACCTACGAGCAGTACTTC. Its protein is CASSLSPTYEQYF.

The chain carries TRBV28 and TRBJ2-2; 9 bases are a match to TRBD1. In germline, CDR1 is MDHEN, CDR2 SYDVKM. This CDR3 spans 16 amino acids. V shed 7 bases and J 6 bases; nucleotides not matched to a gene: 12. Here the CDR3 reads CASKTTGGWIAGELFF. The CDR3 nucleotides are TGTGCCAGCAAAACGACAGGGGGATGGATCGCCGGGGAGCTGTTTTTT.

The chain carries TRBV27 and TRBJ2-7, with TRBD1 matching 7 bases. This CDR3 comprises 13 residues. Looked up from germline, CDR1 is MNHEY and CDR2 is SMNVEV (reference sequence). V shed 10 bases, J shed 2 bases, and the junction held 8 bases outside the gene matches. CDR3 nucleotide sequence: TGTGCCACTGCGGACAGGCTCACCTACGAGCAGTACTTC. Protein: CATADRLTYEQYF.

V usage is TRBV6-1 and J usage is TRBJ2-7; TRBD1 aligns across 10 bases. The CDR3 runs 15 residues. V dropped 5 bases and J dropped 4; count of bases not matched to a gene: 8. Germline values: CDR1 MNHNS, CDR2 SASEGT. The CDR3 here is CASSPLGQGFYEQYF. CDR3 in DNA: TGTGCCAGCAGTCCTTTGGGACAGGGGTTTTACGAGCAGTACTTC.

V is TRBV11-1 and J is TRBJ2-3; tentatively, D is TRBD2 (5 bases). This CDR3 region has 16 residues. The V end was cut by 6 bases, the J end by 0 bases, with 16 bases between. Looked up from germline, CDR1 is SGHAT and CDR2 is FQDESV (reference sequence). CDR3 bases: TGTGCCAGCAGTCCGGGGAGCGGAACTAGCACAGATACGCAGTATTTT. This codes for CASSPGSGTSTDTQYF.

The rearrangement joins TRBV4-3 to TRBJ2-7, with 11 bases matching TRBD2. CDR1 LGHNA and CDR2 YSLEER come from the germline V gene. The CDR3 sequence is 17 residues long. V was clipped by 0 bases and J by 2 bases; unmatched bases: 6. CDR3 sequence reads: CASSQDQTSGRPYEQYF. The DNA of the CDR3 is TGCGCCAGCAGCCAAGATCAAACTAGCGGGAGACCCTACGAGCAGTACTTC.

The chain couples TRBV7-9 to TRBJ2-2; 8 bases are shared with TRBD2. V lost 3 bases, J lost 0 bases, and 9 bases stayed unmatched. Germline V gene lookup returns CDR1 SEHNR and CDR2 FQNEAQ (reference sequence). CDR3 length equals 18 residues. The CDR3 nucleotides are TGTGCCAGCAGCTTCCCCTCGGGGGGGGATCCGAACACCGGGGAGCTGTTTTTT. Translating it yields CASSFPSGGDPNTGELFF.

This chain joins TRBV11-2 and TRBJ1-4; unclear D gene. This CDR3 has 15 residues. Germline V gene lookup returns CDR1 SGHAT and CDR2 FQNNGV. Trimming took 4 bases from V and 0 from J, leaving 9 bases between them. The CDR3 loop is CASSSIRATNEKLFF. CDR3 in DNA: TGTGCCAGCAGCTCTATAAGGGCAACTAATGAAAAACTGTTTTTT.

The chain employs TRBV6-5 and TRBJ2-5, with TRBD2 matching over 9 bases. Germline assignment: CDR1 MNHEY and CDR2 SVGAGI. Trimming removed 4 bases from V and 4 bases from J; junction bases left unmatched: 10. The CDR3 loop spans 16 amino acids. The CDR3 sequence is CASSSLAGRRGETQYF. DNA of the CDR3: TGTGCCAGCAGTTCCCTAGCGGGGAGGAGAGGAGAGACCCAGTACTTC.

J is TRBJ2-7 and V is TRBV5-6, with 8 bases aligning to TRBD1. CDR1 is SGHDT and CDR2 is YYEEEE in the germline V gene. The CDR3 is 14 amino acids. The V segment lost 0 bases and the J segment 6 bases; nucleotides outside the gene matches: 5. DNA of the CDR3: TGTGCCAGCAGCTTGGGCCGACAGGGGAGCGAGCAGTACTTC. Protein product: CASSLGRQGSEQYF.

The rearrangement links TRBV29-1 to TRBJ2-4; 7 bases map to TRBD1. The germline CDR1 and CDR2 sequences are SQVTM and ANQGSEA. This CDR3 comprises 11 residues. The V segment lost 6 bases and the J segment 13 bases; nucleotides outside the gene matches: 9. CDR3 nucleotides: TGCAGCGTGCTCGGGACAGCGGACCAGTACTTC. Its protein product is CSVLGTADQYF.

The CDR3 sequence: CASSQNRGSAYGYTF. CDR3 in DNA: TGCGCCAGCAGCCAGAATCGGGGCTCAGCATATGGCTACACCTTC. V usage is TRBV4-1 and J usage is TRBJ1-2, with a possible D match to TRBD1 (5 bases). V lost 3 bases, J lost 5 bases, and 16 bases lay in between. This CDR3 is built from 15 residues. Per germline, CDR1 MGHRA and CDR2 YSYEKL.

For the CDR3, the DNA is TGCAGCGTTGGACAGGGAGGGGTCCAAGAGACCCAGTACTTC. It translates to CSVGQGGVQETQYF. J is TRBJ2-5 and V is TRBV29-1; D possibly uses TRBD1 or TRBD2 (7 bases each). The CDR3 spans 14 residues. Germline V gene lookup returns CDR1 SQVTM and CDR2 ANQGSEA. V lost 4 bases and J lost 1, with 13 bases in between.

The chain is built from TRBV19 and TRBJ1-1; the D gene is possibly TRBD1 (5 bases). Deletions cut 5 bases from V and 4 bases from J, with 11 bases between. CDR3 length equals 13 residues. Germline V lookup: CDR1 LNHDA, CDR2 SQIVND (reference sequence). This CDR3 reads CASSYQGGTEAFF. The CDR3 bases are TGTGCCAGTAGTTACCAGGGTGGCACTGAAGCTTTCTTT.

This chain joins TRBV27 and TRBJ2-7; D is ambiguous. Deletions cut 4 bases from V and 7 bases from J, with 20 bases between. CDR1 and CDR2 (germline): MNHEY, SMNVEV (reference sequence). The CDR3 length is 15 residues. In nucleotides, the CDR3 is TGTGCCAGCAGTTCAAGTCGTAGACATCGGACGGAGCAGTACTTC. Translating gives CASSSSRRHRTEQYF.

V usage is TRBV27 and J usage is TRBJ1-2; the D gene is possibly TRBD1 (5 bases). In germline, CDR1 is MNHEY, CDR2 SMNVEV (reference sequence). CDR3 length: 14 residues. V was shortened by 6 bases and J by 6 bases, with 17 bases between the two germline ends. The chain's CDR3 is CASRSVGGGDGYTF. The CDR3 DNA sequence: TGTGCCAGCAGATCCGTCGGCGGAGGGGATGGCTACACCTTC.

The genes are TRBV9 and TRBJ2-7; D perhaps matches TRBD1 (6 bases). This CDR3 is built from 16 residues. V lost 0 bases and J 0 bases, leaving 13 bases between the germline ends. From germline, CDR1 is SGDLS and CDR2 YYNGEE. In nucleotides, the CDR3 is TGTGCCAGCAGCGTAGGTTGGCAGGGGAGCTCCTACGAGCAGTACTTC. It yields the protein CASSVGWQGSSYEQYF.

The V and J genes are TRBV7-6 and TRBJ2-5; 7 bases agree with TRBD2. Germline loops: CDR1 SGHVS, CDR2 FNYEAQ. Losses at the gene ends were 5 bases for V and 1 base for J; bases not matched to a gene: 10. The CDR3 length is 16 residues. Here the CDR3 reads CASSRLAGVAQETQYF. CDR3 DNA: TGTGCCAGCAGCCGCCTCGCGGGAGTGGCCCAAGAGACCCAGTACTTC.

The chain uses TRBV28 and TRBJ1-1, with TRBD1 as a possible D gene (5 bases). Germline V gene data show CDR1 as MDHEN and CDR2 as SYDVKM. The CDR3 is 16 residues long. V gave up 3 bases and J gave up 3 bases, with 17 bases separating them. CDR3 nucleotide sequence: TGTGCCAGCAGTTTGCGGGGGTCGGTCGGGGACACTGAAGCTTTCTTT. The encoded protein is CASSLRGSVGDTEAFF.

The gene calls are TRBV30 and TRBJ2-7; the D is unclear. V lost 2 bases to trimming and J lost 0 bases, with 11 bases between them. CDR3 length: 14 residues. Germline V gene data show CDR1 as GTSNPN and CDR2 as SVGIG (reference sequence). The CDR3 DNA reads TGTGCCTGGAGTTTAGGTTACGGCTCCTACGAGCAGTACTTC. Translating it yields CAWSLGYGSYEQYF.

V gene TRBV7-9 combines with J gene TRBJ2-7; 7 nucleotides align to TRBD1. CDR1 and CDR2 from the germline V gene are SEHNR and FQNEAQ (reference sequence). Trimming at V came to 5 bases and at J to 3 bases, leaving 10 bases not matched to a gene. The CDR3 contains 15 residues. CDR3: CASSPRWDSNYEQYF. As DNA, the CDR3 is TGTGCCAGCAGCCCTAGGTGGGACAGTAACTACGAGCAGTACTTC.

In nucleotides, the CDR3 is TGTGCCAGCAGCTTCCGACCCGCCCTGGTGGGGCCAAACACCGGGGAGCTGTTTTTT. This translates into CASSFRPALVGPNTGELFF. The chain carries TRBV9 and TRBJ2-2; possibly TRBD1 for D (5 bases). From germline, CDR1 is SGDLS and CDR2 YYNGEE. V was pared by 4 bases and J by 2 bases, with 24 bases between. This CDR3 region has 19 residues.

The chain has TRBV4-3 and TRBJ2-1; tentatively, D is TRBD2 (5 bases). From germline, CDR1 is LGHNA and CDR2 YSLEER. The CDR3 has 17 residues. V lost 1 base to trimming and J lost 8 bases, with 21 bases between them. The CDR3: CASSQAKKSVGRDEQFF. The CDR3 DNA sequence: TGCGCCAGCAGCCAAGCGAAGAAAAGTGTGGGGAGAGATGAGCAGTTCTTC.

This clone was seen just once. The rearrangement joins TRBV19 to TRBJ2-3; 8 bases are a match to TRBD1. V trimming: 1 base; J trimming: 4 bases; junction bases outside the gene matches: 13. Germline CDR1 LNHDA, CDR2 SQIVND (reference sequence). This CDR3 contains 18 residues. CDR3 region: CASSIVMLAGGLPDTQYF. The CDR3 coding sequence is TGTGCCAGTAGTATAGTTATGCTGGCAGGGGGCCTGCCAGATACGCAGTATTTT. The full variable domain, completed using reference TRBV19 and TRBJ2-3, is DGGITQSPKYLFRKEGQNVTLSCEQNLNHDAMYWYRQDPGQGLRLIYYSQIVNDFQKGDIAEGYSVSREKKESFPLTVTSAQKNPTAFYLCASSIVMLAGGLPDTQYFGPGTRLTVL.

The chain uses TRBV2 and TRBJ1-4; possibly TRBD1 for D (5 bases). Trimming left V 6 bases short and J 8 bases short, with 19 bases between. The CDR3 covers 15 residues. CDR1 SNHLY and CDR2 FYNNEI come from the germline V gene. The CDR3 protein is CASRAGTSKGEKLFF. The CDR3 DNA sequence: TGTGCCAGCAGGGCCGGGACCTCGAAAGGGGAAAAACTGTTTTTT.